Below, one T cell receptor beta chain is given with its context. The antigen remains undetermined. The PCR was carried out with 60 Vbeta primers and 13 Jbeta primers. The data were produced by immunoSEQ multiplex PCR, yet TCRdb's version contains in-frame clones alone and is incomplete. The data contain 90,000 to 100,000 clones, about 75% of them singletons. The entry originates in a study of cytomegalovirus exposure and HLA in healthy donors. Across the whole study: Earlier work reported 100 million or so unique TCR beta sequences from 180 million or so T cells. Study results and caveats: Productive rates of about 90% or about 30% were seen for most TCR beta V segments in an earlier analysis. The study flagged some 170 TCR beta chains as cytomegalovirus-associated. In vitro testing confirmed a few CMV-associated chains as specific for CMV antigens.

There are 12 residues in the CDR3. Trimming left V 0 bases short and J 11 bases short, with 8 bases between. Looked up from germline, CDR1 is LGHNA and CDR2 is YSLEER. The source is a middle-aged man in good health and CMV-seropositive. The chain couples TRBV4-3 to TRBJ2-1, with a weak D call TRBD2 (5 bases). Sample: PBMCs. CDR3 residues: CASSQDTRQQFF. CDR3 bases: TGCGCCAGCAGCCAAGATACTAGGCAGCAGTTCTTC.